The 7 T cell receptor beta chains in this list originate from one sample, sequenced in a study of blood T cell repertoires in COVID-19. The protocol was immunoSEQ multiplex PCR, while the TCRdb copy is restricted to in-frame clones and leaves out a portion. The sample has fewer than 250,000 clones; about 86% are singletons. The specimen sequenced was PBMCs or T cells enriched from blood (not recorded which). The receptors were sampled from a woman aged 50 to 60 with acute COVID-19.

The chain employs TRBV9 and TRBJ2-1; D perhaps matches TRBD1 (6 bases). CDR1 and CDR2 from the germline V gene are SGDLS and YYNGEE. Trimming took 3 bases from V and 0 from J, leaving 13 bases between them. This CDR3 spans 16 amino acids. The CDR3 sequence: CASSGFQGSSYNEQFF. Here the CDR3 DNA reads TGTGCCAGCAGCGGTTTCCAGGGGAGCTCCTACAATGAGCAGTTCTTC.

V is TRBV29-1 and J is TRBJ2-7; 10 nucleotides agree with TRBD1. The CDR3 is 15 residues long. The V gene end was trimmed by 1 base and the J gene end by 2 bases; junction bases not matched to a gene: 5. CDR1 is SQVTM, CDR2 ANQGSEA, per germline. CDR3 bases: TGCAGCGTTGAAGGCGGGACAGGGGTGGCCTACGAGCAGTACTTC. It encodes CSVEGGTGVAYEQYF.

This chain links TRBV27 with TRBJ2-1; 8 positions match TRBD2. V dropped 6 bases and J dropped 3; count of bases not matched to a gene: 7. From germline, CDR1 is MNHEY and CDR2 SMNVEV (reference sequence). The length of the CDR3 is 15 residues. CDR3 nucleotide sequence: TGTGCCAGCAGAACCACTAGCGGTATCTACAATGAGCAGTTCTTC. Translating gives CASRTTSGIYNEQFF.

This clone was counted ten times or more. The rearrangement joins TRBV11-3 to TRBJ2-3; no reliable D call. Germline CDR1 SGHNT, CDR2 YENEEA. V lost 2 bases, J lost 1 base, and 16 bases lay in between. The CDR3 extends over 17 amino acids. The CDR3 reads CASSLCRARSCTDTQYF. DNA for the CDR3: TGTGCCAGCAGCTTATGCAGAGCTAGATCTTGCACAGATACGCAGTATTTT.

The genes are TRBV7-3 and TRBJ2-3; 10 nucleotides match TRBD1. Germline values: CDR1 SGHTA, CDR2 FQGTGA. V was clipped by 5 bases and J by 7 bases; unmatched bases: 9. CDR3 length equals 15 residues. This CDR3 reads CASSPTGGIKNTQYF. In DNA form, the CDR3 reads TGTGCCAGCAGCCCGACAGGGGGCATCAAAAATACGCAGTATTTT.

The rearrangement links TRBV9 to TRBJ1-2, with 8 bases aligning to TRBD1. This CDR3 has 16 residues. Trimming removed 0 bases from V and 4 bases from J; junction bases left unmatched: 8. The germline V gene encodes CDR1 SGDLS and CDR2 YYNGEE. The DNA for the CDR3 is TGTGCCAGCAGCGTAGACGGACAGGGACTCCCCTATGGCTACACCTTC. This codes for CASSVDGQGLPYGYTF.

V gene TRBV24-1 combines with J gene TRBJ1-5; D may be TRBD1 (6 bases). CDR3 size: 15 residues. The ends were cut back, 4 bases at V and 4 bases at J, with 13 bases in the middle. CDR1 KGHDR and CDR2 SFDVKD come from the germline V gene. The CDR3 region is CATSDPGQPNQPQHF. CDR3 nucleotides: TGTGCCACCAGTGACCCTGGACAGCCTAATCAGCCCCAGCATTTT.